This record concerns one TCR beta chain sequence. Its antigen is undetermined. This sample is drawn from a study of CD8+CD57+ T cells in acquired aplastic anemia. Across the study: Sorted CD4+ and CD8+ cells gave a mean 3.2 ug DNA, range roughly 0.19 to 27.4 ug. Study-wide findings and caveats: Sharing between patients and controls was observed for roughly 29 CD8+ CDR3 sequences.

The junction had 6 bases not matched to a gene; V was cut back by 4 bases and J by 8 bases. This CDR3 comprises 13 residues. Germline-derived CDR1 and CDR2 are SGHRS and YFSETQ. An expansion of CD8+CD57+ cells by flow cytometry had been shown in patients chosen for sequencing. No therapy was given to patients before blood sampling. CDR3 and TCR beta VDJ profiling relied on genomic DNA as the template. TCRdb fed the reads into MiXCR, producing one record per CDR3 protein. Among hundreds of thousands of distinct CDR3 sequences listed, 25% to 40% were seen once. The rearrangement joins TRBV5-1 to TRBJ2-1, with TRBD1 matching over 7 bases. The source of this sequence is a human donor with aplastic anemia. Sample: sorted CD4+, CD8+, or CD8+CD57+ T cells (not recorded which) from PBMCs. The CDR3 region has the DNA TGCGCCAGCAGCACAGGGGTGAGCGATGAGCAGTTCTTC. Translating it yields CASSTGVSDEQFF.